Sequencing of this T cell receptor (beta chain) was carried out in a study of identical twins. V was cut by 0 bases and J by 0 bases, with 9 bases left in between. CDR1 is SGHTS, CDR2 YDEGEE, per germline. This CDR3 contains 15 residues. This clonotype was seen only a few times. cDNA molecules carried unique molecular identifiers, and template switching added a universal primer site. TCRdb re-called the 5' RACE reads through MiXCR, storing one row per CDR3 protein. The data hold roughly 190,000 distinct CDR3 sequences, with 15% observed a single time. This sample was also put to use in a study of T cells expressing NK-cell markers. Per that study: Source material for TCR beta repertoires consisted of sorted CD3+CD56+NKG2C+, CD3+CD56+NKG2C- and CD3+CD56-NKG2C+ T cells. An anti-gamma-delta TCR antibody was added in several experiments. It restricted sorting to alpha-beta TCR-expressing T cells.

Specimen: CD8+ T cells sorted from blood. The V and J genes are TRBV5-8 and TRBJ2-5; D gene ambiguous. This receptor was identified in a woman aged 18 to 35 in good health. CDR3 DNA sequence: TGTGCCAGCAGCTTGGGACAAACCCACCAAGAGACCCAGTACTTC. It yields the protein CASSLGQTHQETQYF.